Presented here are 23 T cell receptor beta chains from one specimen sequenced in a study of beta chain features in type 1 diabetes. Study conclusions and caveats: Across all four CD4+ subsets, people with type 1 diabetes showed modestly shorter TCRB CDR3s.

Expressed TCRB transcripts got sequenced, as all isolated RNA was reverse transcribed. The method was immunoSEQ multiplex PCR; TCRdb's version includes in-frame clones alone and lacks a portion of them. The sample shows some 44,000 clones, 66% of them seen only once. Which antigens these TCRs recognize remains unknown. Source material: Tregs from blood. The receptors derive from a woman under 30 with type 1 diabetes.

This rearrangement joins TRBV7-2 to TRBJ1-3; D not resolved. Germline lookup yields CDR1 SGHTA and CDR2 FQGNSA. V was cut by 5 bases and J by 0 bases, with 14 bases left in between. This CDR3 is built from 16 residues. The DNA for the CDR3 is TGTGCCAGCAGCACCACATACGCCATCTCTGGAAACACCATATATTTT. This codes for CASSTTYAISGNTIYF.

The V call is TRBV5-1, the J call TRBJ1-1, with D unresolved. Germline V gives CDR1 SGHRS, CDR2 YFSETQ. There are 14 residues in the CDR3. Deletions cut 1 base from V and 0 bases from J, with 7 bases between. The CDR3 loop is CASSLRGMNTEAFF. In DNA, the CDR3 is TGCGCCAGCAGCTTGCGAGGGATGAACACTGAAGCTTTCTTT.

V gene TRBV27 combines with J gene TRBJ2-7; 7 bases are shared with TRBD1. V lost 6 bases to trimming and J lost 2 bases; unmatched junction nucleotides: 7. The CDR3 consists of 14 residues. Germline loops: CDR1 MNHEY, CDR2 SMNVEV (reference sequence). This CDR3 reads CASRPPTGTYEQYF. In nucleotides, the CDR3 is TGTGCCAGCAGACCCCCGACAGGGACCTACGAGCAGTACTTC.

CDR3 sequence (DNA): TGTGCCAGCAGCTTCTCCAGGGCCCAAGAGACCCAGTACTTC. Its protein is CASSFSRAQETQYF. J is TRBJ2-5 and V is TRBV6-1; a possible D gene is TRBD1 (5 bases). CDR1 is MNHNS, CDR2 SASEGT, per germline. Trimming stripped 6 bases from V and 1 base from J, with 12 bases between. This CDR3 has 14 amino acids.

The chain is built from TRBV30 and TRBJ1-3; weak D call: TRBD1 (6 bases). Germline V gene sequence: CDR1 GTSNPN, CDR2 SVGIG (reference sequence). This CDR3 has 15 residues. The ends were cut back, 3 bases at V and 0 bases at J, with 12 bases in the middle. CDR3 sequence reads: CAWSQGHYSGNTIYF. CDR3 DNA: TGTGCCTGGAGCCAGGGGCACTACTCTGGAAACACCATATATTTT. Complete variable domain (other parts from reference TRBV30 and TRBJ1-3): SQTIHQWPATLVQPVGSPLSLECTVEGTSNPNLYWYRQAAGRGLQLLFYSVGIGQISSEVPQNLSASRPQDRQFILSSKKLLLSDSGFYLCAWSQGHYSGNTIYFGEGSWLTVV.

This chain uses TRBV5-1 with TRBJ1-1, with 7 bases lining up with TRBD1. There are 15 residues in the CDR3. Looked up from germline, CDR1 is SGHRS and CDR2 is YFSETQ. V lost 2 bases, J lost 4 bases, and 8 bases stayed unmatched. CDR3 in DNA: TGCGCCAGCAGCTTAGACCTACAGGGGCCCACTGAAGCTTTCTTT. Translation gives CASSLDLQGPTEAFF.

The rearrangement joins TRBV29-1 to TRBJ2-7, with a possible D match to TRBD2 (7 bases). Trimming stripped 2 bases from V and 6 bases from J, with 14 bases between. The V gene's germline CDR1 is SQVTM and CDR2 ANQGSEA. The CDR3 runs to 13 residues. CDR3 nucleotides: TGCAGCGTTGAACACAGCGGGACACTCGAGCAGTACTTC. It encodes CSVEHSGTLEQYF.

V is TRBV19 and J is TRBJ1-1; D ambiguous. This CDR3 has 14 residues. Germline CDR1 reads LNHDA; CDR2 reads SQIVND (reference sequence). V lost 4 bases and J 0 bases, leaving 9 bases between the germline ends. CDR3: CASSKRGLNTEAFF. The CDR3 DNA is TGTGCCAGTAGTAAACGGGGTCTGAACACTGAAGCTTTCTTT.

V gene TRBV5-1 combines with J gene TRBJ2-2; 10 bases are shared with TRBD1. Trimming took 3 bases from V and 5 from J; bases not matched to a gene: 4. The CDR3 spans 15 residues. Germline values: CDR1 SGHRS, CDR2 YFSETQ. CDR3 loop: CASSSRDRGTGELFF. The CDR3 DNA follows: TGCGCCAGCAGCTCCCGGGACAGGGGTACCGGGGAGCTGTTTTTT.

The chain uses TRBV29-1 and TRBJ2-7, with 7 bases fitting TRBD1. The CDR3 sequence is 14 residues long. V shed 2 bases, J shed 4 bases, and the junction held 8 bases outside the gene matches. CDR1 is SQVTM and CDR2 is ANQGSEA in the germline V gene. CDR3 region: CSVEIGGLSYEQYF. The CDR3 DNA reads TGCAGCGTTGAAATAGGGGGCTTAAGTTACGAGCAGTACTTC.

The chain uses TRBV5-8 and TRBJ2-7, with TRBD2 matching 7 bases. The CDR3 totals 15 residues. Per germline, CDR1 SGHTS and CDR2 YDEGEE. With V trimmed by 0 bases and J by 5 bases, 8 bases remained unmatched. CDR3 region: CASSLAGRYWNEQYF. The DNA of the CDR3 is TGTGCCAGCAGCTTGGCCGGGAGGTATTGGAACGAGCAGTACTTC.

The chain uses TRBV10-1 and TRBJ2-3, with D perhaps TRBD2 (5 bases). Per germline, CDR1 WNHNN and CDR2 SYGVQD (reference sequence). The CDR3 consists of 14 residues. Trimming removed 0 bases at V and 4 bases at J, with 8 bases between. Here the CDR3 reads CASSESFGADTQYF. CDR3 bases: TGCGCCAGCAGTGAGTCCTTCGGGGCAGATACGCAGTATTTT.

J is TRBJ2-7 and V is TRBV2; D is possibly TRBD2 (6 bases). This CDR3 has 15 amino acids. Trimming took 4 bases from V and 5 from J, leaving 18 bases between them. Germline V gene data show CDR1 as SNHLY and CDR2 as FYNNEI. The CDR3 loop is CASSVSRGRGNEQYF. The CDR3 bases are TGTGCCAGCAGTGTATCCCGTGGGCGGGGAAACGAGCAGTACTTC.

This clone was recorded a few times. The chain links TRBV7-9 to TRBJ1-2; TRBD1 matches at 7 bases. V gave up 3 bases and J gave up 4 bases; unmatched junction bases: 8. CDR1 is SEHNR and CDR2 is FQNEAQ in the germline V gene (reference sequence). The CDR3 contains 15 residues. This CDR3 reads CASSFERSGGYGYTF. The CDR3 bases are TGTGCCAGCAGCTTCGAGCGTTCAGGGGGCTATGGCTACACCTTC.

The chain combines TRBV5-1 with TRBJ1-1; D unclear. The germline V gene has CDR1 SGHRS and CDR2 YFSETQ. The CDR3 is 11 amino acids. V dropped 2 bases and J dropped 11 bases, with 10 bases sitting between them. DNA of the CDR3: TGCGCCAGCAGCTTAAAAGTGGAGGCTTTCTTT. Its translation: CASSLKVEAFF.

The chain has TRBV5-6 and TRBJ2-1, with D possibly matching TRBD2 (6 bases). V was pared by 0 bases and J by 9 bases, with 10 bases between. CDR3 length: 13 amino acids. Germline CDR1 is SGHDT and CDR2 is YYEEEE. This CDR3 is CASSLGGRSEQFF. The CDR3 nucleotides are TGTGCCAGCAGCTTGGGAGGGAGGAGTGAGCAGTTCTTC.

V and J are TRBV2 and TRBJ2-1; D is unclear. The CDR3 covers 11 residues. Trimming took off 8 bases at V and 3 bases at J, with 5 bases between the two ends. Germline CDR1 and CDR2: SNHLY and FYNNEI. CDR3 nucleotide sequence: TGTGCCAGCGCGATCTACAATGAGCAGTTCTTC. Translation gives CASAIYNEQFF.

This clone has more than one count but fewer than ten. CDR3 in amino acids: CASTTGGKGYGYTF. The DNA of the CDR3 is TGTGCCAGCACCACAGGGGGCAAAGGCTATGGCTACACCTTC. This chain connects TRBV9 to TRBJ1-2; TRBD1 matches at 9 bases. The length of the CDR3 is 14 residues. With V trimmed by 6 bases and J by 4 bases, 7 bases remained unmatched. The germline V gene has CDR1 SGDLS and CDR2 YYNGEE.

The chain uses TRBV18 and TRBJ2-2, with 9 bases lining up with TRBD2. Germline loops: CDR1 KGHSH, CDR2 LQKENI. With V trimmed by 3 bases and J by 6 bases, 8 bases remained unmatched. The length of the CDR3 is 16 residues. CDR3 residues: CASSPPELAGSGELFF. Written as DNA, the CDR3 is TGTGCCAGCTCACCCCCGGAACTAGCGGGTTCCGGGGAGCTGTTTTTT.

This chain uses TRBV5-1 with TRBJ2-5; 8 bases are a match to TRBD2. Germline trimming cut 1 base from V and 6 bases from J; bases unmatched to any gene: 8. The CDR3 is made up of 15 amino acids. Germline V CDR1 and CDR2: SGHRS, YFSETQ. The CDR3 here is CASSLFTGGGQTQYF. The DNA for the CDR3 is TGCGCCAGCAGCTTGTTCACGGGAGGGGGACAGACCCAGTACTTC.

The chain combines TRBV10-3 with TRBJ2-5; D not certain. The end of the DNA is better explained by TRBJ2-7, so the J call may be wrong. There are 11 residues in the CDR3. Germline V gene sequence: CDR1 ENHRY, CDR2 SYGVKD. The CDR3 sequence: CAISVSYEQYF. The CDR3 region has the DNA TGTGCCATCAGTGTCTCCTACGAGCAGTACTTC.

The rearrangement joins TRBV5-1 to TRBJ2-5; weak D call: TRBD2 (6 bases). Germline V CDR1 and CDR2: SGHRS, YFSETQ. This CDR3 is built from 15 residues. V lost 0 bases and J 0 bases, leaving 9 bases between the germline ends. The CDR3 protein is CASSLAGTYQETQYF. The CDR3 nucleotides read TGCGCCAGCAGCTTGGCCGGGACTTACCAAGAGACCCAGTACTTC.

The CDR3 bases are TGTGCCAGCGACGGAGGCAGGGGGCGCGTTCGGGAGACCCAGTACTTC. Its translation: CASDGGRGRVRETQYF. The chain joins TRBV5-6 to TRBJ2-5; TRBD1 matches 8 bases. Losses at the gene ends were 7 bases for V and 5 bases for J; bases not matched to a gene: 16. The CDR3 spans 16 residues. Germline assignment: CDR1 SGHDT and CDR2 YYEEEE.